The 21 T cell receptor beta chains below all came from one sample that was sequenced in a study of identical twins (dated by TCRdb to the mid-2010s). The library relied on 5' RACE. Sequencing relied on an Illumina HiSeq 2000. TCRdb reworked the public reads: Q25 trimming with fastp, MiXCR clone assembly, productive beta chains retained. Here each entry gathers all rows of one CDR3 protein and keeps the most common genes and DNA. Within this sample are roughly 250,000 distinct CDR3 sequences, with 7.5% of them counted one time only. Clones ranked in the top ten supply over 5% of the sample. The data were also submitted as part of a second study, on yellow fever vaccine responses in identical twins.

The sequenced sample was CD8+ T cells sorted from blood. The receptor set was obtained from a young woman in good health.

This clonotype was found a few times. The gene calls are TRBV5-1 and TRBJ2-5; TRBD2 aligns across 12 bases. Germline values: CDR1 SGHRS, CDR2 YFSETQ. There are 17 residues in the CDR3. With 3 bases clipped from V and 2 bases from J, the junction kept 8 bases outside the gene matches. This CDR3 reads CASSSETSGREQETQYF. CDR3 coding DNA: TGCGCCAGCAGCTCCGAGACTAGCGGGAGAGAGCAAGAGACCCAGTACTTC.

The chain carries TRBV25-1 and TRBJ2-7; 10 nucleotides line up with TRBD1. This CDR3 has 15 amino acids. Germline V gives CDR1 MGHDK, CDR2 SYGVNS. Germline trimming cut 7 bases from V and 4 bases from J; bases unmatched to any gene: 10. CDR3 DNA sequence: TGTGCCAGCACCCCGGGACAGGGGATCCGATACGAGCAGTACTTC. The encoded protein is CASTPGQGIRYEQYF.

The chain links TRBV9 to TRBJ2-1; 8 positions agree with TRBD1. This CDR3 contains 15 residues. Germline V lookup: CDR1 SGDLS, CDR2 YYNGEE. V was pared by 6 bases and J by 6 bases, with 11 bases of the junction left unmatched. The chain's CDR3 is CASTPGGEFLNEQFF. The CDR3, as DNA: TGTGCCAGCACTCCAGGGGGCGAGTTCCTCAATGAGCAGTTCTTC.

This clonotype was observed once. This chain connects TRBV10-2 to TRBJ2-7, with 7 bases aligning to TRBD1. CDR1 WSHSY and CDR2 SAAADI come from the germline V gene. CDR3 size: 16 residues. The V and J ends lost 6 bases and 3 bases, in that order; junction bases with no gene match: 14. The CDR3 sequence is CASSPTDRAIFYEQYV. Written as DNA, the CDR3 is TGCGCCAGCAGCCCCACCGACAGGGCTATTTTCTACGAGCAGTACGTC.

The chain uses TRBV4-1 and TRBJ2-5; TRBD2 matches 9 bases. The CDR3 runs to 16 residues. After removal of 1 base from V and 0 bases from J, the junction contained 3 bases not matched to a gene. The germline gives CDR1 MGHRA, CDR2 YSYEKL. CDR3 bases: TGCGCCAGCAGCCAAGCTAGCGGGGCGTACCAAGAGACCCAGTACTTC. Protein sequence: CASSQASGAYQETQYF.

The V call is TRBV20-1, the J call TRBJ2-7, with D possibly matching TRBD1 (6 bases). The germline CDR1 and CDR2 sequences are DFQATT and SNEGSKA (reference sequence). V was clipped by 4 bases and J by 3 bases, with 13 bases between them. CDR3 length: 13 residues. In DNA, the CDR3 is TGCAGTGCTAACTCTGGACAGTTCTACGAGCAGTACTTC. Translated, it gives CSANSGQFYEQYF.

The chain couples TRBV9 to TRBJ2-7; D is ambiguous. The V and J ends lost 4 bases and 4 bases respectively, with 15 bases between them. CDR3 size: 14 residues. Germline CDR1 reads SGDLS; CDR2 reads YYNGEE. The CDR3 is CASSPDGGMYEQYF. The CDR3 nucleotides read TGTGCCAGCAGCCCAGACGGCGGAATGTACGAGCAGTACTTC.

This clonotype was seen repeatedly, ten times or more. The chain couples TRBV29-1 to TRBJ2-5; the D is unclear. V was trimmed by 5 bases and J by 7 bases, leaving 8 bases between them. Germline assignment: CDR1 SQVTM and CDR2 ANQGSEA. The CDR3 has 10 amino acids. The CDR3 is CSVHVLTQYF. The CDR3 coding sequence is TGCAGCGTTCATGTGTTGACCCAGTACTTC.

This clonotype was detected many times. The rearrangement uses TRBV20-1 and TRBJ2-1, with no clear D. CDR1 is DFQATT, CDR2 SNEGSKA, per germline (reference sequence). The CDR3 extends over 12 amino acids. Trimming removed 3 bases from V and 9 bases from J, with 12 bases in between. The CDR3 nucleotides are TGCAGTGCTAGTAATAGGACCCCTGAGCAGTTCTTC. It specifies CSASNRTPEQFF.

This clonotype showed up many times. The chain links TRBV5-6 to TRBJ2-2; no clear D gene. The CDR3 has 14 residues. CDR1 is SGHDT, CDR2 YYEEEE, per germline. V was pared by 5 bases and J by 4 bases, with 12 bases between. This CDR3 is CASRANWATGELFF. The CDR3 coding sequence is TGTGCCAGCAGGGCCAATTGGGCCACCGGGGAGCTGTTTTTT.

This clonotype was counted many times. This chain joins TRBV5-1 and TRBJ1-5; no clear D. Germline V gene data show CDR1 as SGHRS and CDR2 as YFSETQ. CDR3 length: 13 amino acids. V dropped 0 bases and J dropped 5 bases, with 6 bases sitting between them. The CDR3 here is CASSLAGDQPQHF. CDR3 coding DNA: TGCGCCAGCAGCTTGGCTGGGGATCAGCCCCAGCATTTT.

A few counts support this clonotype. The rearrangement links TRBV6-5 to TRBJ2-6, with D maybe TRBD1 (6 bases). CDR3 length: 18 residues. The V and J ends lost 0 bases and 2 bases respectively, with 14 bases between them. Germline V gene data show CDR1 as MNHEY and CDR2 as SVGAGI. The CDR3 DNA is TGTGCCAGCAGTTACTCCATCTGGGACACCCCTGGGGCCAACGTCCTGACTTTC. It specifies CASSYSIWDTPGANVLTF.

The chain combines TRBV5-1 with TRBJ2-7, with 9 positions matching TRBD2. This CDR3 spans 16 amino acids. Germline V gives CDR1 SGHRS, CDR2 YFSETQ. Trimming removed 1 base from V and 3 bases from J; junction bases left unmatched: 8. The CDR3 region is CASSLPSGEINYEQYF. In DNA form, the CDR3 reads TGCGCCAGCAGCTTGCCTAGCGGGGAAATAAACTACGAGCAGTACTTC.

This clonotype was found many times. The chain uses TRBV24-1 and TRBJ2-1; TRBD1 might be the D (5 bases). V was clipped by 0 bases and J by 2 bases, with 7 bases between them. This CDR3 is built from 15 residues. Germline V gene data show CDR1 as KGHDR and CDR2 as SFDVKD. This CDR3 reads CATSDLRTPYNEQFF. CDR3 in DNA: TGTGCCACCAGTGATTTGAGGACACCCTACAATGAGCAGTTCTTC.

The chain uses TRBV7-8 and TRBJ1-2; D is possibly TRBD1 (5 bases). The V and J ends lost 5 bases and 4 bases respectively, with 20 bases between them. The CDR3 is made up of 16 amino acids. Germline V CDR1 and CDR2: SGHVS, FQNEAQ. CDR3 sequence reads: CASSPLGGPNFYGYTF. Written as DNA, the CDR3 is TGTGCCAGCAGCCCCCTGGGGGGACCTAACTTCTATGGCTACACCTTC.

This clonotype was seen many times. The chain joins TRBV2 to TRBJ2-1; D is undetermined. Germline CDR1 and CDR2: SNHLY and FYNNEI. Trimming removed 3 bases at V and 0 bases at J, with 18 bases between. The CDR3 extends over 18 amino acids. DNA for the CDR3: TGTGCCAGCAGTGAGACGAATCAGGACGTAAGCTCCTACAATGAGCAGTTCTTC. It specifies CASSETNQDVSSYNEQFF.

This chain links TRBV12-3 or TRBV12-4 with TRBJ2-3; 7 bases are a match to TRBD2. V lost 3 bases and J lost 2; bases outside the gene matches: 5. CDR3 length equals 15 residues. The CDR3 protein is CASSLLGRVTDTQYF. CDR3 DNA: TGTGCCAGCAGTTTGTTGGGGAGGGTCACAGATACGCAGTATTTT.

This clonotype was observed at least ten times. This chain connects TRBV20-1 to TRBJ2-2; 11 positions match TRBD2. J was trimmed by 5 bases and V by 4 bases; bases with no gene match: 12. CDR1 and CDR2 from the germline V gene are DFQATT and SNEGSKA (reference sequence). The CDR3 spans 17 residues. CDR3 amino acids: CSATPRLAGGYTGELFF. DNA of the CDR3: TGCAGTGCTACCCCCCGGCTAGCGGGAGGTTATACCGGGGAGCTGTTTTTT.

This clonotype was picked up many times. This chain joins TRBV7-8 and TRBJ2-5; D is ambiguous. This CDR3 region has 14 residues. Germline CDR1 and CDR2: SGHVS and FQNEAQ. V lost 1 base to trimming and J lost 1 base, with 7 bases between them. The CDR3 bases are TGTGCCAGCAGCTTAGTTCTCGTCCAAGAGACCCAGTACTTC. Translating gives CASSLVLVQETQYF.

The V and J genes are TRBV20-1 and TRBJ2-7, with D tentatively TRBD1 (5 bases). Germline V gene sequence: CDR1 DFQATT, CDR2 SNEGSKA (reference sequence). The V and J ends lost 6 bases and 5 bases respectively, with 17 bases between them. CDR3 length: 13 amino acids. For the CDR3, the DNA is TGCAGTGCCCCAGGGCTAGATCCCAACGAGCAGTACGTC. This encodes CSAPGLDPNEQYV.

This clonotype was seen a few times. The rearrangement joins TRBV7-2 to TRBJ2-1; D is uncertain. The CDR3 extends over 16 amino acids. V was pared by 1 base and J by 2 bases, with 12 bases between. From germline, CDR1 is SGHTA and CDR2 FQGNSA. CDR3 region: CASSLGRAKAYNEQFF. Written as DNA, the CDR3 is TGTGCCAGCAGCTTAGGTCGGGCTAAAGCCTACAATGAGCAGTTCTTC. The full variable domain, with the rest looked up from reference TRBV7-2 and TRBJ2-1, is GAGVSQSPSNKVTEKGKDVELRCDPISGHTALYWYRQSLGQGLEFLIYFQGNSAPDKSGLPSDRFSAERTGGSVSTLTIQRTQQEDSAVYLCASSLGRAKAYNEQFFGPGTRLTVL.